The following is a T cell receptor beta chain sequence with its context. The antigen is unknown. Trimming took 1 base from V and 4 from J; bases not matched to a gene: 14. Germline CDR1 reads SNHLY; CDR2 reads FYNNEI. The CDR3 covers 18 residues. These data originate in a study of cytomegalovirus exposure and HLA in healthy donors. Study-level findings and limits: As a later analysis showed, several of the most significant clusters appeared to be linked to common viral pathogens.

It was with 60 Vbeta and 13 Jbeta primers that the PCR ran. The method was immunoSEQ multiplex PCR; TCRdb's version includes in-frame clones alone and lacks a portion of them. This table has more than 100,000 clones, approximately 60% appearing once. This chain connects TRBV2 to TRBJ2-7, with 9 bases matching TRBD1. The receptor's source is a woman aged 40 to 50 in good health and CMV-seronegative. Sequencing was done on a sample of PBMCs. As DNA, the CDR3 is TGTGCCAGCAGTGAAGGCATTTTAACAGGGGGCGCAAAGTACGAGCAGTACTTC. Residues: CASSEGILTGGAKYEQYF.